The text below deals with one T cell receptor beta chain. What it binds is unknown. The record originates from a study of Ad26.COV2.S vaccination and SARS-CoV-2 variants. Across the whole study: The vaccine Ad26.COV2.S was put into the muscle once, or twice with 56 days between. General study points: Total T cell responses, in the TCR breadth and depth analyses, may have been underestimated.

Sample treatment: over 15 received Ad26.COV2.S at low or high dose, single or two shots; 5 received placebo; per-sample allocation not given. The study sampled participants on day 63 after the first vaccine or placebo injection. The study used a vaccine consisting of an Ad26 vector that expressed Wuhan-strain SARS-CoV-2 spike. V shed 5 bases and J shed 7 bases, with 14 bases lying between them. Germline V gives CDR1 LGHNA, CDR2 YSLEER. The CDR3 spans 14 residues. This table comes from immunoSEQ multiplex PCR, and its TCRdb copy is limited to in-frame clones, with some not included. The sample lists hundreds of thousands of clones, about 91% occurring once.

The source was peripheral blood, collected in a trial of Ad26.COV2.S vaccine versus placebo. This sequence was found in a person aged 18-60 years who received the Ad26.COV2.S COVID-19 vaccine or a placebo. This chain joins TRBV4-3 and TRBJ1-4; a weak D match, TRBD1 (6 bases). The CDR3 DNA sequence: TGCGCCAGCAGCGGAGGACAGAGGGTTGAAAAACTGTTTTTT. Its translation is CASSGGQRVEKLFF.